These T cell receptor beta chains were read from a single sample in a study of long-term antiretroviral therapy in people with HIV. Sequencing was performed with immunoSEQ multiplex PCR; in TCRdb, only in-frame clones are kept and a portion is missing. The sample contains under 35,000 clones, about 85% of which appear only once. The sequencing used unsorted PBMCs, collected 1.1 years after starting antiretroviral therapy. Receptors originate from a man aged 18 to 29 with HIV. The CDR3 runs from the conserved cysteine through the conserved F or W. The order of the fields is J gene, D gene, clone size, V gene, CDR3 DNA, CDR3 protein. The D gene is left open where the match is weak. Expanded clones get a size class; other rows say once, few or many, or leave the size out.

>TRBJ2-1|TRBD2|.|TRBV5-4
TGTGCCAGCAGCCATAGCGGGGGTTTCTACAATGAGCAGTTCTTC
CASSHSGGFYNEQFF
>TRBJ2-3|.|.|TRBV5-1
TGCGCCAGCAGCGGGTTAACTAGCACAGATACGCAGTATTTT
CASSGLTSTDTQYF
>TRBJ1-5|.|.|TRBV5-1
TGCGCCAGCAGCTTGTGGCCGGGGAATGAGGGCAATCAGCCCCAGCATTTT
CASSLWPGNEGNQPQHF
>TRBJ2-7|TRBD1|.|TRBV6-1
TGTGCCAGCAGTATGGGGGGGACAGGGGACGTGCGGCAGTACTTC
CASSMGGTGDVRQYF
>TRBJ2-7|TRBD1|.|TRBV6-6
TGTGCCAGCAGTCTCCCGGGACAGGGAAGAGACGAGCAGTACTTC
CASSLPGQGRDEQYF
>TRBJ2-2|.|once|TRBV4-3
TGCGCCAGCAGCCAAGATTTGGCCACCGGGGAGCTGTTTTTT
CASSQDLATGELFF
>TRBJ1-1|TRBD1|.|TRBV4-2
TGTGCCAGCAGCCACCAGGACAGGGGGAACACTGAAGCTTTCTTT
CASSHQDRGNTEAFF
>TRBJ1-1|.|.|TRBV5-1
TGCGCCAGCAGCTTGGGGTTTGACAGCCGTAACACTGAAGCTTTCTTT
CASSLGFDSRNTEAFF
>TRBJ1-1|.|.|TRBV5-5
TGTGCCAGCAGCTTGGGGTTGGGTCCTGAAGCTTTCTTT
CASSLGLGPEAFF
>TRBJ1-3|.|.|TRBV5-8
TGTGCCAGCAGCTGGGTACAGAGCTCTGGAAACACCATATATTTT
CASSWVQSSGNTIYF
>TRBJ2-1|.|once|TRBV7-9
TGTGCCAGCAGCTCCCCGGGGGCAAGAGAGCAGTTCTTC
CASSSPGAREQFF
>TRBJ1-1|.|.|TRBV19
TGTGCCAGTAGCGAACCGGGGTTGACTGAAGCTTTCTTT
CASSEPGLTEAFF
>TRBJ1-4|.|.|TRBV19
TGTGCCAGCGTCAAACCGGGACCCATCGGAGCGAATGAAAAACTGTTTTTT
CASVKPGPIGANEKLFF
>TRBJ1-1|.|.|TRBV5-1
TGCGCCAGCAGCTTGGAGGTACCCTCTGAAGCTTTCTTT
CASSLEVPSEAFF
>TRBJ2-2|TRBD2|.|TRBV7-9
TGTGCCAGCAGCTCGCTACTAGCGGGAGAGCGGTCCGGGGAGCTGTTTTTT
CASSSLLAGERSGELFF
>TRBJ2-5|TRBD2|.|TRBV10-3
TGTGCCAGGAAGACTAGCGGGGAAACCGCCCTGACCGAGACCCAGTACTTC
CARKTSGETALTETQYF
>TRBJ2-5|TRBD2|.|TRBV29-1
TGCAGCGTTAGTATTAGCGGGAGTTTCCAAGAGACCCAGTACTTC
CSVSISGSFQETQYF
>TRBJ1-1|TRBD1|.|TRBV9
TGTGCCAGCAGCTTAAGTCCGGGACAGACGAACACTGAAGCTTTCTTT
CASSLSPGQTNTEAFF
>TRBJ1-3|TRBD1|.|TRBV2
TGTGCCAGCAGTCCGACAGGGGGCTTAAACACCATATATTTT
CASSPTGGLNTIYF
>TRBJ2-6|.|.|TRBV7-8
TGTGCAGCGGAACAGGCCCCCGGGGCCAACGTCCTGACTTTC
CAAEQAPGANVLTF
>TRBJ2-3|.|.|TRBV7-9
TGTGCCAGCAGCATGGACAGGGAGGGTACGCAGTATTTT
CASSMDREGTQYF
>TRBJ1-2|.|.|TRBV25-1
TGTGCCAGCAGTGAAGAGGGGCAGGGAAGTGGCTACACCTTC
CASSEEGQGSGYTF
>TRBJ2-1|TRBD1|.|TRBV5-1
TGCGCCAGCAGCCCGGACCGGGACAGGGGAACCAGTGAGCAGTTCTTC
CASSPDRDRGTSEQFF
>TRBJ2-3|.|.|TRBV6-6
TGTGCCAGCAGTAGGGGGTCAGATACGCAGTATTTT
CASSRGSDTQYF
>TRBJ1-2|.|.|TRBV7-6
TGTGCCAGCAGCCCGTACCCAGTGGCGTCGGACTATGGCTACACCTTC
CASSPYPVASDYGYTF
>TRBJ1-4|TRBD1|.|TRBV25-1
TGTGCCAGCAACAGGGGAGAGGGAGAAAAACTGTTTTTT
CASNRGEGEKLFF
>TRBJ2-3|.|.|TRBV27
TGTGCCAGCAGTACCCACTGGGGGGATACGCAGTATTTT
CASSTHWGDTQYF
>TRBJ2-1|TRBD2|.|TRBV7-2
TGTGCCAGCAGAACCTCCGGAGGCGGGAGGCACAATGAGCAGTTCTTC
CASRTSGGGRHNEQFF
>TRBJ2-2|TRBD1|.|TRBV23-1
TGCGCCAGCAGTCAACGGCAGGGGGCGCCGAACACCGGGGAGCTGTTTTTT
CASSQRQGAPNTGELFF
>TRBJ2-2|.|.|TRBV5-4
TGTGCCAGCAGCTCGGCTAGGGGGGCTAACACCGGGGAGCTGTTTTTT
CASSSARGANTGELFF
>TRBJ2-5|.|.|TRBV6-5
TGTGCCAGCAGTCCTGGCCAAGAGACCCAGTACTTC
CASSPGQETQYF
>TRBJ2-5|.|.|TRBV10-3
TGTGCCATCAGCGGGACTGCGGAGAGTCGAGAGACCCAGTACTTC
CAISGTAESRETQYF
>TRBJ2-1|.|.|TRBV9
TGTGCCAGCAGCGTAGGGGGGGCCTCCTACAATGAGCAGTTCTTC
CASSVGGASYNEQFF